This TCR beta chain comes out of a study of PD-L1 blockade in urothelial cancer. Study as a whole: Blood analysis took place 3 weeks (second dose) and 6 weeks after treatment start. Blood samples had a median of about 150,000 T cells.

What went into each PCR as a spike was synthetic TCR analog templates. Sequenced by immunoSEQ multiplex PCR; TCRdb stores in-frame clones only, minus some. Of tens of thousands of clones in the sample, around 88% were seen once. V shed 5 bases and J 9 bases; nucleotides not matched to a gene: 10. The CDR3 has 15 amino acids. The germline gives CDR1 SEHNR, CDR2 FQNEAQ (reference sequence). This chain links TRBV7-9 with TRBJ1-6, with TRBD1 matching over 7 bases. The sample was PBMCs, taken around atezolizumab (anti-PD-L1) treatment. The sequence was obtained from a man aged 60 to 69 with urothelial cancer. CDR3 loop: CASSTRDRRSSPLHF. For the CDR3, the DNA is TGTGCCAGCAGCACCCGGGACAGAAGGAGTTCACCCCTCCACTTT.